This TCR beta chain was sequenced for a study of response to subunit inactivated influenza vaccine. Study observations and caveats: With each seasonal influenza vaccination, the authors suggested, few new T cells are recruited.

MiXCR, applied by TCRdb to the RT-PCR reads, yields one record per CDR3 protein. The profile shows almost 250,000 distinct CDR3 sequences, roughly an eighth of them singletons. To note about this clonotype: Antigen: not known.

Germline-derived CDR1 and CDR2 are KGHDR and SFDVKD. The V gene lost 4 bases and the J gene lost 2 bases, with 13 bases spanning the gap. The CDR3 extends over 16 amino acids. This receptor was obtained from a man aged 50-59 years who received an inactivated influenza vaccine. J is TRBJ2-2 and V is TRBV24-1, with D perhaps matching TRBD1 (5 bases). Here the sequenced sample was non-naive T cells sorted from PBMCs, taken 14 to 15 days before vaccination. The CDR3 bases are TGTGCCACCAGTGACACCGGACACCTCAACACCGGGGAGCTGTTTTTT. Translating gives CATSDTGHLNTGELFF.